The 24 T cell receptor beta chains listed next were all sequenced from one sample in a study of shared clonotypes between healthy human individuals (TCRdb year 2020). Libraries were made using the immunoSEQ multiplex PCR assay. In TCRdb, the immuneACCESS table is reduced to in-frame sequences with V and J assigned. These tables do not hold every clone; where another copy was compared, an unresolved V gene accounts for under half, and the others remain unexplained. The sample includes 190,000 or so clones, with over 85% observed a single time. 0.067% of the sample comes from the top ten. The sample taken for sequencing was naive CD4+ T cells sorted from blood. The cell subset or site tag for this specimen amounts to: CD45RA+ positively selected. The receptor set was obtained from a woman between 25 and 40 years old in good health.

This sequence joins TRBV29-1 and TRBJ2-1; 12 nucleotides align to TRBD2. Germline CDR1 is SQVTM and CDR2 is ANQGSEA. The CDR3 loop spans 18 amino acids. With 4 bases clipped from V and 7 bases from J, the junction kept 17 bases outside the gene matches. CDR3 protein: CSVGPPKSTSGSLNEQFF. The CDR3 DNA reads TGCAGCGTTGGCCCTCCAAAGTCGACTAGCGGGAGTTTGAATGAGCAGTTCTTC.

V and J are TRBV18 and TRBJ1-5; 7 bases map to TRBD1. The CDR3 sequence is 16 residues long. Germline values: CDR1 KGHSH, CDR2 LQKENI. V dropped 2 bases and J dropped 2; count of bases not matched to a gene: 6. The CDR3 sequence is CASSPKDRVGNQPQHF. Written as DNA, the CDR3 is TGTGCCAGCTCACCAAAAGACAGGGTCGGCAATCAGCCCCAGCATTTT. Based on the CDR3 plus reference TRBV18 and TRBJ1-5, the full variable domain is NAGVMQNPRHLVRRRGQEARLRCSPMKGHSHVYWYRQLPEEGLKFMVYLQKENIIDESGMPKERFSAEFPKEGPSILRIQQVVRGDSAAYFCASSPKDRVGNQPQHFGDGTRLSIL.

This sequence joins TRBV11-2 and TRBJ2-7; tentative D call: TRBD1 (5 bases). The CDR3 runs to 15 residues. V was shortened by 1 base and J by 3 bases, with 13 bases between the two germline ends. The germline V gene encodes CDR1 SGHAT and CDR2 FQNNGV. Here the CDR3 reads CASSLAGGQGYEQYF. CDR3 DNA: TGTGCCAGCAGCTTAGCCGGTGGGCAGGGCTACGAGCAGTACTTC.

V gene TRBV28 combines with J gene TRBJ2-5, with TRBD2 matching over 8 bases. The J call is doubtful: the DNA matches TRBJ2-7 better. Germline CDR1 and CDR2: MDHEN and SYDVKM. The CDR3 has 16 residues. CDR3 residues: CASSLFSGGGSYEQYF. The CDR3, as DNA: TGTGCCAGCAGTTTGTTCAGCGGGGGCGGGTCCTACGAGCAGTACTTC.

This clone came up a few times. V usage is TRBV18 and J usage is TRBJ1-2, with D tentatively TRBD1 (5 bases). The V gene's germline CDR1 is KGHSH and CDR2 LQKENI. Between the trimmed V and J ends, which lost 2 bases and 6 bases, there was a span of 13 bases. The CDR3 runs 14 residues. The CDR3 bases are TGTGCCAGCTCACCATCGGGGGAGTCCAATGGCTACACCTTC. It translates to CASSPSGESNGYTF.

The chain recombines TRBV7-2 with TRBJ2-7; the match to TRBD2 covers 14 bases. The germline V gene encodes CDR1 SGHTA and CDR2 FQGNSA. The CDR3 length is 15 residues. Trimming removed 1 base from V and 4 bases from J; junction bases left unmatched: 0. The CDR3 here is CASSLGTSGRYEQYF. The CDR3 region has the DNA TGTGCCAGCAGCTTAGGGACTAGCGGGAGGTACGAGCAGTACTTC.

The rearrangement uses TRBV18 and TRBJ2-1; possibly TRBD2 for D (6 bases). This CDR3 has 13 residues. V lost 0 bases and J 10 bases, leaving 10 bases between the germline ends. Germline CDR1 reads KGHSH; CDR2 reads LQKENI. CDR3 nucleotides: TGTGCCAGCTCACCACCGACGGGAGAGGAGCAGTTCTTC. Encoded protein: CASSPPTGEEQFF.

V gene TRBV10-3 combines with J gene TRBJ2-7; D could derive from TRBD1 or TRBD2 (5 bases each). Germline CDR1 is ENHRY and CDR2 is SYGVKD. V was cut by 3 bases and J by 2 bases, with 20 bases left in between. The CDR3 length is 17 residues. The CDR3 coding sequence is TGTGCCATCAGTGATGAGCCAACCGGGACCAAACCCTACGAGCAGTACTTC. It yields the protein CAISDEPTGTKPYEQYF.

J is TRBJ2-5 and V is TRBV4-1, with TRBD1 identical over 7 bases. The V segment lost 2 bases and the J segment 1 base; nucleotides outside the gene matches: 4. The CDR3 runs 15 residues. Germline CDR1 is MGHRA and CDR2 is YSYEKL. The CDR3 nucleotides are TGCGCCAGCAGCCAAAACGACAGGGCCCAAGAGACCCAGTACTTC. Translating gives CASSQNDRAQETQYF.

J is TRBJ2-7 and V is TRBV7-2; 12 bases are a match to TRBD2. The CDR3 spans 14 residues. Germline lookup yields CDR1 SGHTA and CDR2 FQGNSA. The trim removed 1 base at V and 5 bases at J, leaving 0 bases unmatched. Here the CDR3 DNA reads TGTGCCAGCAGCTTAGGACTAGCGGGAGACGAGCAGTACTTC. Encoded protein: CASSLGLAGDEQYF. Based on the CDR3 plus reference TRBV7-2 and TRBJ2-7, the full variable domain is GAGVSQSPSNKVTEKGKDVELRCDPISGHTALYWYRQSLGQGLEFLIYFQGNSAPDKSGLPSDRFSAERTGGSVSTLTIQRTQQEDSAVYLCASSLGLAGDEQYFGPGTRLTVT.

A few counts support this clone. The CDR3 here is CASRRDYGYTF. Written as DNA, the CDR3 is TGTGCCAGCAGACGTGACTATGGCTACACCTTC. The chain has TRBV28 and TRBJ1-2; D unclear. Per the germline V gene, CDR1 is MDHEN and CDR2 is SYDVKM. This CDR3 has 11 amino acids. Trimming stripped 6 bases from V and 3 bases from J, with 5 bases between.

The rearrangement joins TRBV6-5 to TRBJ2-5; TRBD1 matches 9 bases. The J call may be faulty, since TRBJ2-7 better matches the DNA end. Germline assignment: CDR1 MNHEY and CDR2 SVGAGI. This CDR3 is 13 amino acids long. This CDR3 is CAAGGQGGGEQYF. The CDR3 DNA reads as TGTGCCGCAGGGGGACAGGGAGGGGGCGAGCAGTACTTC.

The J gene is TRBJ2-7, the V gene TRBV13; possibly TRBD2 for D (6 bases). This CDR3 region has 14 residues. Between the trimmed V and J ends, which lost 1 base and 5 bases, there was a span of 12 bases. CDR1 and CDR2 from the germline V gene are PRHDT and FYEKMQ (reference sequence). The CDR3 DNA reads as TGTGCCAGCAGCTTAGTTAAAGGGAGGCACGAGCAGTACTTC. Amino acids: CASSLVKGRHEQYF.

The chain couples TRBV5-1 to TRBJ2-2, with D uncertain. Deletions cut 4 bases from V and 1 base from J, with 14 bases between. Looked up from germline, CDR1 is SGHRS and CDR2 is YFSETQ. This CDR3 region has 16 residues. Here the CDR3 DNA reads TGCGCCAGCAGCGTGGGATCGGTGATGAACACCGGGGAGCTGTTTTTT. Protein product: CASSVGSVMNTGELFF.

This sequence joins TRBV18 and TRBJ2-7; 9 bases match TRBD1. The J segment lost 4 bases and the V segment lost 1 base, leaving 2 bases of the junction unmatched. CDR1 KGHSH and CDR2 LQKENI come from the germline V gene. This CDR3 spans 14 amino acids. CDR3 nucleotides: TGTGCCAGCTCACCACAGGACAGGGGATACGAGCAGTACTTC. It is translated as CASSPQDRGYEQYF.

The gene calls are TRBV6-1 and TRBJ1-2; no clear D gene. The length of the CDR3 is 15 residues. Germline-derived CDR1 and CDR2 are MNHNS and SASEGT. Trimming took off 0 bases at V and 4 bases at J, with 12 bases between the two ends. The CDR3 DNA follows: TGTGCCAGCAGTGAAGCGCTGGGCAGCTCCTATGGCTACACCTTC. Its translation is CASSEALGSSYGYTF.

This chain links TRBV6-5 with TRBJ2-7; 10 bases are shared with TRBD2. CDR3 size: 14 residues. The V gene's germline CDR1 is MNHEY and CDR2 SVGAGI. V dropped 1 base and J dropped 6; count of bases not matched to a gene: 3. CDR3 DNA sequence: TGTGCCAGCAGTTACTTGACTAGCGGGTCCGAGCAGTACTTC. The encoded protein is CASSYLTSGSEQYF.

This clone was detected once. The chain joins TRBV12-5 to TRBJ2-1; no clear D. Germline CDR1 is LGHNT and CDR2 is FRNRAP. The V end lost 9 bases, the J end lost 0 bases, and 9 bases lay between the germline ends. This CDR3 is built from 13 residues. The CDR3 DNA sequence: TGTGCTAGCTCGCCCAGCTCCTACAATGAGCAGTTCTTC. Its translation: CASSPSSYNEQFF.

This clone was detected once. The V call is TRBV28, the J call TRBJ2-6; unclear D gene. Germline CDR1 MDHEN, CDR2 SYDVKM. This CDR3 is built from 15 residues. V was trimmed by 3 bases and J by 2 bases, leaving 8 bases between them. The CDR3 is CASSFRYAGANVLTF. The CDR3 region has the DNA TGTGCCAGCAGTTTTCGATACGCTGGGGCCAACGTCCTGACTTTC.

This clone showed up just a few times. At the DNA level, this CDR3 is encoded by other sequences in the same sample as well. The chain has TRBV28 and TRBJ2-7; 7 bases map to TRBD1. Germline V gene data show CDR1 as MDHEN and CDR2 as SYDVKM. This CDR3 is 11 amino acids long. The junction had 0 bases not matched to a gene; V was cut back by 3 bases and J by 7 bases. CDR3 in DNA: TGTGCCAGCAGTTTCAGGGGGGAGCAGTACTTC. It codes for CASSFRGEQYF.

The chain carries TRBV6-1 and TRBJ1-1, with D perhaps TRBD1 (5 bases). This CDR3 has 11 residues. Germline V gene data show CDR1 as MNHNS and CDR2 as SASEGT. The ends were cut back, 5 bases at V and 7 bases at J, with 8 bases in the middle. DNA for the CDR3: TGTGCCAGCAGTATACAGGTTGAAGCTTTCTTT. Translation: CASSIQVEAFF.

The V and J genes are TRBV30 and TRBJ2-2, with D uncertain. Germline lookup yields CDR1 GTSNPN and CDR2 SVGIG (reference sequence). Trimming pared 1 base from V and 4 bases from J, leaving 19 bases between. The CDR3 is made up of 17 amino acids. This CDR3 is CAWSGGLPPPVTGELFF. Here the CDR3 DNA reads TGTGCCTGGAGTGGAGGCTTACCGCCTCCGGTCACCGGGGAGCTGTTTTTT.

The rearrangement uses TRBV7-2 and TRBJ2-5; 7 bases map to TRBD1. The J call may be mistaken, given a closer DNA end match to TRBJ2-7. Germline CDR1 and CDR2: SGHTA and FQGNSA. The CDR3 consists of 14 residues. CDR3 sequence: CASSPDRESYEQYF. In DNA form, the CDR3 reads TGTGCCAGCAGCCCCGACAGGGAATCATACGAGCAGTACTTC.

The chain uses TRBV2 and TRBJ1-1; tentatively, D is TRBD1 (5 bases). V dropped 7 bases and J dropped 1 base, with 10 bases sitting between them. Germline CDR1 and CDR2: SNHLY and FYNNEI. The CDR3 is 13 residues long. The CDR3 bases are TGTGCCAGCACCTACAGGAAGAACACTGAAGCTTTCTTT. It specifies CASTYRKNTEAFF.